These 10 T cell receptor beta chains originate from one sample sequenced in a study of T cells after yellow fever vaccination. TCRdb fed the 5' RACE reads into MiXCR, producing one record per CDR3 protein. The sample lists over 300,000 distinct CDR3 sequences, 6.8% occurring once. Sequences were derived from PBMCs, sampled about 41 days after the first yellow fever vaccination. The receptors here all came from a man younger than 35 who received the YFV17D yellow fever vaccine.

This clonotype has just a few counts. The V and J genes are TRBV16 and TRBJ1-2; D is unclear. This CDR3 contains 13 residues. Germline V lookup: CDR1 KGHSY, CDR2 FQNENV. The ends were cut back, 0 bases at V and 8 bases at J, with 10 bases in the middle. CDR3 sequence (DNA): TGTGCCAGCAGCCAATCAGCGGAACGGGGCTACACCTTC. It codes for CASSQSAERGYTF.

This clonotype was observed at least ten times. The chain recombines TRBV7-2 with TRBJ1-1; TRBD1 matches 7 bases. The germline V gene encodes CDR1 SGHTA and CDR2 FQGNSA. J lost 1 base, V lost 3 bases, and 5 bases had no gene match. This CDR3 has 15 amino acids. The chain's CDR3 is CASSFTGVANTEAFF. The CDR3, as DNA: TGTGCCAGCAGCTTTACAGGGGTTGCGAACACTGAAGCTTTCTTT. Using reference TRBV7-2 and TRBJ1-1 for the parts outside the CDR3, the full variable domain is GAGVSQSPSNKVTEKGKDVELRCDPISGHTALYWYRQSLGQGLEFLIYFQGNSAPDKSGLPSDRFSAERTGGSVSTLTIQRTQQEDSAVYLCASSFTGVANTEAFFGQGTRLTVV.

This clonotype has at least ten counts. CDR3 amino acids: CASSLAAGESYEQYF. DNA of the CDR3: TGTGCCAGCAGCTTAGCGGCAGGGGAGTCTTACGAGCAGTACTTC. The chain employs TRBV7-2 and TRBJ2-7; possibly TRBD1 for D (6 bases). Germline loops: CDR1 SGHTA, CDR2 FQGNSA. This CDR3 spans 15 amino acids. Deletions cut 0 bases from V and 4 bases from J, with 13 bases between.

This clonotype was found many times. The V and J genes are TRBV5-1 and TRBJ2-7, with D perhaps TRBD1 (5 bases). This CDR3 comprises 14 residues. The germline V gene encodes CDR1 SGHRS and CDR2 YFSETQ. V gave up 5 bases and J gave up 2 bases, with 14 bases separating them. The CDR3 DNA reads as TGCGCCAGCAGACACCCGCCGACAGCCTACGAGCAGTACTTC. Residues: CASRHPPTAYEQYF.

In this sample, this clonotype turned up a few times. The chain carries TRBV12-3 or TRBV12-4 and TRBJ1-6; D unclear. This CDR3 has 15 amino acids. V shed 2 bases and J shed 9 bases, with 14 bases lying between them. The CDR3: CASSLSGRERSPLHF. In DNA form, the CDR3 reads TGTGCCAGCAGTTTATCAGGTAGAGAACGTTCACCCCTCCACTTT.

The V and J genes are TRBV7-2 and TRBJ2-5; 7 nucleotides align to TRBD2. V was clipped by 5 bases and J by 2 bases; unmatched bases: 14. This CDR3 spans 17 amino acids. In germline, CDR1 is SGHTA, CDR2 FQGNSA. In nucleotides, the CDR3 is TGTGCCAGCAGCCGGGGGATAGTGACTAGCTCTCAAGAGACCCAGTACTTC. Translated: CASSRGIVTSSQETQYF.

The chain links TRBV15 to TRBJ2-7; D possibly corresponds to TRBD2 (5 bases). The CDR3 runs to 14 residues. The germline V gene encodes CDR1 LNHNV and CDR2 YYDKDF (reference sequence). V lost 0 bases and J 3 bases, leaving 9 bases between the germline ends. The CDR3 loop is CATSRDKRDYEQYF. The CDR3 nucleotides read TGTGCCACCAGCAGAGATAAGAGGGACTACGAGCAGTACTTC.

This clonotype showed up just a few times. The CDR3 here is CASSSAGQGNTIYF. The CDR3 nucleotides are TGTGCCAGCAGTTCGGCAGGGCAGGGAAACACCATATATTTT. The chain couples TRBV6-5 to TRBJ1-3; TRBD1 is a possible D gene (5 bases). There are 14 residues in the CDR3. The germline V and J ends were trimmed by 4 bases and 4 bases, with 11 bases remaining between them. CDR1 and CDR2 (germline): MNHEY, SVGAGI.

The chain has TRBV28 and TRBJ2-7, with D perhaps given as TRBD1 or TRBD2 (5 bases each). The germline V and J ends were trimmed by 5 bases and 4 bases, with 18 bases remaining between them. The CDR3 length is 15 residues. Germline lookup yields CDR1 MDHEN and CDR2 SYDVKM. CDR3 DNA sequence: TGTGCCAGCAGTCGCCTTCCGGGACCTCCGTACGAGCAGTACGTC. The encoded protein is CASSRLPGPPYEQYV.

This clonotype was observed a handful of times. The chain joins TRBV7-2 to TRBJ1-2; a possible D gene is TRBD1 (5 bases). CDR1 is SGHTA, CDR2 FQGNSA, per germline. V was trimmed by 5 bases and J by 4 bases, leaving 14 bases between them. This CDR3 region has 14 residues. The CDR3 DNA sequence: TGTGCCAGCAGCACCTATACAGGCTTCTATGGCTACACCTTC. It is translated as CASSTYTGFYGYTF.